Listed here are 21 T cell receptor beta chains from one sample, sequenced in a study of response to subunit inactivated influenza vaccine. In TCRdb, the RT-PCR reads were re-called with MiXCR into one record per CDR3 protein. The sample holds about 540,000 distinct CDR3 sequences, around 15% seen once. The material sequenced was PBMCs from blood, taken approximately 12 days after vaccination. The receptor set was obtained from a man between 50 and 59 years old who received an inactivated influenza vaccine.

This clonotype was observed a few times. V is TRBV10-3 and J is TRBJ2-5, with a possible D match to TRBD2 (7 bases). Germline assignment: CDR1 ENHRY and CDR2 SYGVKD. V lost 6 bases and J lost 4, with 12 bases in between. The length of the CDR3 is 13 residues. The CDR3 sequence: CAIRGGQGETQYF. The DNA for the CDR3 is TGTGCCATCAGGGGGGGGCAGGGAGAGACCCAGTACTTC.

This clonotype appeared a few times. The chain links TRBV9 to TRBJ2-2, with no clear D. The germline V gene has CDR1 SGDLS and CDR2 YYNGEE. V shed 1 base and J shed 0 bases, with 7 bases lying between them. The CDR3 extends over 15 amino acids. The CDR3, as DNA: TGTGCCAGCAGCGTAATGGGCGCGAACACCGGGGAGCTGTTTTTT. This codes for CASSVMGANTGELFF.

This chain uses TRBV4-2 with TRBJ1-5; the D is unclear. Looked up from germline, CDR1 is LGHNA and CDR2 is YNFKEQ. There are 15 residues in the CDR3. Trimming cost V 1 base and J 7 bases, with 14 bases left between them. The CDR3 bases are TGTGCCAGCAGCCAAGTGTCCTCTTCACGGCAGCCCCAGCATTTT. Residues: CASSQVSSSRQPQHF.

This clonotype has more than one count but fewer than ten. The chain combines TRBV7-2 with TRBJ2-5; D not certain. The CDR3 has 15 residues. Looked up from germline, CDR1 is SGHTA and CDR2 is FQGNSA. V was shortened by 2 bases and J by 2 bases, with 12 bases between the two germline ends. The CDR3 DNA follows: TGTGCCAGCAGCTTATGGAGCTTATTACAAGAGACCCAGTACTTC. Amino acid sequence: CASSLWSLLQETQYF.

The chain carries TRBV7-9 and TRBJ2-7; D may be TRBD1 (6 bases). Germline-derived CDR1 and CDR2 are SEHNR and FQNEAQ (reference sequence). The CDR3 loop spans 16 amino acids. Between the trimmed V and J ends, which lost 3 bases and 3 bases, there was a span of 18 bases. The CDR3 nucleotides read TGTGCCAGCAGCTTGACACAGGGAAATTATCGCTACGAGCAGTACTTC. Its protein is CASSLTQGNYRYEQYF.

The rearrangement uses TRBV28 and TRBJ2-6; D not resolved. Germline V gene lookup returns CDR1 MDHEN and CDR2 SYDVKM. V was cut by 2 bases and J by 0 bases, with 2 bases left in between. The CDR3 has 14 amino acids. CDR3 amino acids: CASSLHSGANVLTF. The CDR3 DNA reads TGTGCCAGCAGTTTACACTCTGGGGCCAACGTCCTGACTTTC.

V and J are TRBV11-3 and TRBJ2-1, with D perhaps being TRBD1 or TRBD2 (5 bases each). The CDR3 runs 14 residues. CDR1 and CDR2 (germline): SGHNT, YENEEA. The V gene lost 5 bases and the J gene lost 1 base, with 9 bases spanning the gap. The CDR3 DNA reads TGTGCCAGCAGCGGGGGTGTTTCCTACAATGAGCAGTTCTTC. Amino acids: CASSGGVSYNEQFF.

The chain recombines TRBV5-1 with TRBJ2-2, with no clear D. V gave up 4 bases and J gave up 5 bases, with 18 bases separating them. The CDR3 runs 16 residues. Germline-derived CDR1 and CDR2 are SGHRS and YFSETQ. The CDR3 is CASSNSWQIATGELFF. As DNA, the CDR3 is TGCGCCAGCAGCAATTCATGGCAGATCGCAACCGGGGAGCTGTTTTTT.

This clonotype has more than one count but fewer than ten. The chain recombines TRBV10-3 with TRBJ1-5, with 9 bases lining up with TRBD1. The J segment lost 3 bases and the V segment lost 7 bases, leaving 4 bases of the junction unmatched. CDR1 is ENHRY, CDR2 SYGVKD, per germline. This CDR3 comprises 14 residues. The chain's CDR3 is CAIKGQGDNQPQHF. CDR3 sequence (DNA): TGTGCCATCAAGGGACAGGGTGACAATCAGCCCCAGCATTTT.

This clonotype was seen a few times. J is TRBJ2-7 and V is TRBV7-2; D ambiguous. There are 12 residues in the CDR3. V was trimmed by 6 bases and J by 4 bases, leaving 10 bases between them. Germline CDR1 is SGHTA and CDR2 is FQGNSA. The CDR3 loop reads CASRSTPYEQYF. CDR3 coding DNA: TGTGCCAGCAGGTCAACACCTTACGAGCAGTACTTC.

In this sample, this clonotype turned up a few times. The chain is built from TRBV6-4 and TRBJ1-1; 9 bases match TRBD1. Germline CDR1 reads MRHNA; CDR2 reads SNTAGT. V was clipped by 7 bases and J by 4 bases; unmatched bases: 13. The CDR3 is made up of 16 amino acids. CDR3 bases: TGTGCCAGCACACCCCCCCCGGGACAGGGACCCACTGAAGCTTTCTTT. The encoded protein is CASTPPPGQGPTEAFF.

This clonotype was seen more than once but under ten times. This chain connects TRBV4-1 to TRBJ1-6; 8 bases map to TRBD1. This CDR3 comprises 13 residues. V lost 4 bases and J lost 11; bases outside the gene matches: 4. Germline V gives CDR1 MGHRA, CDR2 YSYEKL. CDR3 in amino acids: CASSLGQGTPLHF. The CDR3 DNA sequence: TGCGCCAGCAGCCTCGGACAGGGAACACCCCTCCACTTT.

The chain has TRBV20-1 and TRBJ1-5; tentatively, D is TRBD1 (5 bases). Germline CDR1 DFQATT, CDR2 SNEGSKA (reference sequence). CDR3 size: 15 residues. V shed 0 bases and J shed 2 bases, with 11 bases lying between them. The DNA of the CDR3 is TGCAGTGCTAGAGATCACAGGCAGGGCAATCAGCCCCAGCATTTT. It encodes CSARDHRQGNQPQHF.

J is TRBJ1-3 and V is TRBV4-1; D remains unclear. Looked up from germline, CDR1 is MGHRA and CDR2 is YSYEKL. Between the trimmed V and J ends, which lost 1 base and 2 bases, there was a span of 18 bases. The CDR3 is 18 amino acids. CDR3 coding DNA: TGCGCCAGCAGCCAAGTAGGGCACAGCTTAAACACTGGAAACACCATATATTTT. It encodes CASSQVGHSLNTGNTIYF.

This clonotype was detected many times. The J gene is TRBJ2-1, the V gene TRBV18; D gene uncertain. Germline assignment: CDR1 KGHSH and CDR2 LQKENI. V was shortened by 1 base and J by 2 bases, with 12 bases between the two germline ends. The CDR3 is made up of 16 amino acids. The CDR3 DNA sequence: TGTGCCAGCTCACCACTCCTAGTAGGGACCTACAATGAGCAGTTCTTC. Translated, it gives CASSPLLVGTYNEQFF.

The V call is TRBV4-3, the J call TRBJ2-5; 9 bases are shared with TRBD2. J gave up 1 base and V 2 bases, and 5 bases lay outside the gene matches. The germline V gene has CDR1 LGHNA and CDR2 YSLEER. This CDR3 has 16 amino acids. The CDR3 reads CASSQITAGGQETQYF. In DNA, the CDR3 is TGCGCCAGCAGCCAAATAACAGCGGGGGGCCAAGAGACCCAGTACTTC.

This clonotype was observed a handful of times. The chain couples TRBV28 to TRBJ2-5; D unresolved. Germline-derived CDR1 and CDR2 are MDHEN and SYDVKM. The CDR3 is made up of 11 amino acids. V shed 6 bases and J shed 5 bases, with 7 bases lying between them. The CDR3 protein is CASRIEETQYF. CDR3 in DNA: TGTGCCAGCAGAATTGAGGAGACCCAGTACTTC.

The chain uses TRBV6-5 and TRBJ2-7; D may be TRBD1 (6 bases). V was cut by 0 bases and J by 6 bases, with 12 bases left in between. Per germline, CDR1 MNHEY and CDR2 SVGAGI. The CDR3 spans 14 residues. The CDR3 nucleotides are TGTGCCAGCAGTTACTCGACGCAGGGGTTCGAGCAGTACTTC. Protein product: CASSYSTQGFEQYF.

The chain couples TRBV6-5 to TRBJ2-7; 7 bases align to TRBD1. V was clipped by 0 bases and J by 1 base; unmatched bases: 3. The CDR3 is made up of 15 amino acids. Germline values: CDR1 MNHEY, CDR2 SVGAGI. DNA of the CDR3: TGTGCCAGCAGTTACTCGAAACAGGGGTCCTACGAGCAGTACTTC. Protein sequence: CASSYSKQGSYEQYF.

This chain uses TRBV6-5 with TRBJ2-5, with 8 bases fitting TRBD2. Losses at the gene ends were 4 bases for V and 0 bases for J; bases not matched to a gene: 13. From germline, CDR1 is MNHEY and CDR2 SVGAGI. This CDR3 has 18 amino acids. The CDR3 bases are TGTGCCAGCAGTTCCGGAGGATGGGGCGGGGGGTACCAAGAGACCCAGTACTTC. Its translation is CASSSGGWGGGYQETQYF.

There are a few counts of this clonotype. The J gene is TRBJ2-7, the V gene TRBV25-1; D not resolved. V was clipped by 1 base and J by 3 bases, with 16 bases between them. Germline CDR1 reads MGHDK; CDR2 reads SYGVNS. The CDR3 has 16 amino acids. The CDR3 loop is CASSEFSAVRGYEQYF. The CDR3 coding sequence is TGTGCCAGCAGTGAATTTTCGGCGGTGAGAGGCTACGAGCAGTACTTC.